This T cell receptor (beta chain) was identified in a study of blood T cell repertoires in COVID-19. Study in general: There were acute and convalescent COVID-19 samples, and they came from the United States, Italy and Spain. From T cells, B-cell-depleted T cells, or PBMCs came the material, which was cDNA or gDNA.

Methods used by the authors: By means of reference gene primer amplification, nucleated cell counts were estimated. The data were produced by immunoSEQ multiplex PCR, yet TCRdb's version contains in-frame clones alone and is incomplete. V and J calls and clone size are copied from that table; D and trimming were computed from the DNA. This table has around 110,000 clones, over 75% appearing once. The V and J ends lost 5 bases and 4 bases respectively, with 14 bases between them. The germline CDR1 and CDR2 sequences are MNHEY and SVGAGI. This CDR3 is 14 amino acids long. This chain uses TRBV6-5 with TRBJ1-1; no clear D gene. Specimen: peripheral blood. This TCR came from a woman between 70 and 85 years old with acute or convalescent COVID-19. The CDR3 nucleotides are TGTGCCAGCAGTCGCCCCGGAGGGATCACTGAAGCTTTCTTT. Translating it yields CASSRPGGITEAFF.